This TCR beta chain was sequenced during a study of blood T cell repertoires in COVID-19. Sequenced by immunoSEQ multiplex PCR; TCRdb stores in-frame clones only, minus some. The sample lists around 210,000 clones, around nine tenths seen once, with around 17% in the top ten. In germline, CDR1 is MNHEY, CDR2 SVGAGI. This CDR3 comprises 11 residues. Trimming removed 6 bases from V and 5 bases from J, with 7 bases in between. V and J are TRBV6-5 and TRBJ1-1; D perhaps matches TRBD1 (6 bases). The sample comprised peripheral blood. This clonotype originated in a man aged 45 to 65 with COVID-19, enrolled during active disease. The CDR3 DNA sequence: TGTGCCAGCAGAACAGGGACTGAAGCTTTCTTT. As protein: CASRTGTEAFF.